A single sample gave rise to the 18 T cell receptor beta chains below, sequenced in a study of blood T cell repertoires in COVID-19. Assay used: immunoSEQ multiplex PCR; TCRdb lists only in-frame clones, some missing. The sample includes about 210,000 clones, 89% of them seen just once. The sample comprised peripheral blood. The receptors were gathered from a woman in her thirties or forties with acute or convalescent COVID-19.

The chain couples TRBV6-4 to TRBJ1-5; 7 nucleotides align to TRBD1. The CDR3 is 15 residues long. Looked up from germline, CDR1 is MRHNA and CDR2 is SNTAGT. V was clipped by 3 bases and J by 7 bases; unmatched bases: 9. CDR3 amino acids: CASSEPDDRDQPQHF. Written as DNA, the CDR3 is TGTGCCAGCAGTGAACCCGACGACAGGGACCAGCCCCAGCATTTT.

The chain combines TRBV19 with TRBJ1-2, with D perhaps matching TRBD1 (5 bases). Trimming pared 4 bases from V and 0 bases from J, leaving 12 bases between. The CDR3 is 15 residues long. Per the germline V gene, CDR1 is LNHDA and CDR2 is SQIVND (reference sequence). The CDR3 sequence is CASSSITGSNYGYTF. In nucleotides, the CDR3 is TGTGCCAGTAGTAGCATAACAGGCTCTAACTATGGCTACACCTTC.

This chain links TRBV5-1 with TRBJ2-1; 11 bases line up with TRBD2. The CDR3 consists of 15 residues. The V segment lost 3 bases and the J segment 5 bases; nucleotides outside the gene matches: 4. CDR1 SGHRS and CDR2 YFSETQ come from the germline V gene. CDR3 residues: CASSSLAGGNNEQFF. CDR3 coding DNA: TGCGCCAGCAGCTCTCTAGCGGGGGGAAACAATGAGCAGTTCTTC.

The chain carries TRBV5-1 and TRBJ1-1; no firm D call. The CDR3 totals 14 residues. Trimming pared 0 bases from V and 2 bases from J, leaving 8 bases between. The germline gives CDR1 SGHRS, CDR2 YFSETQ. The CDR3 here is CASSLESRNTEAFF. DNA of the CDR3: TGCGCCAGCAGCTTGGAGAGCCGTAACACTGAAGCTTTCTTT.

The rearrangement uses TRBV7-2 and TRBJ2-3; D remains unclear. This CDR3 spans 13 amino acids. Trimming removed 3 bases from V and 4 bases from J, with 8 bases in between. Germline values: CDR1 SGHTA, CDR2 FQGNSA. CDR3 in amino acids: CASSFVGSDTQYF. CDR3 DNA: TGTGCCAGCAGCTTTGTGGGCTCAGATACGCAGTATTTT.

The rearrangement uses TRBV7-2 and TRBJ1-5, with D possibly matching TRBD1 (5 bases). In germline, CDR1 is SGHTA, CDR2 FQGNSA. V lost 6 bases to trimming and J lost 9 bases, with 18 bases between them. The CDR3 totals 14 residues. The CDR3 spells CASRSQTGTGPQHF. CDR3 sequence (DNA): TGTGCCAGCAGATCACAAACAGGAACGGGGCCCCAGCATTTT.

J is TRBJ1-3 and V is TRBV19; maybe TRBD1 (6 bases). The CDR3 covers 15 residues. The germline gives CDR1 LNHDA, CDR2 SQIVND (reference sequence). V shed 8 bases and J shed 4 bases, with 18 bases lying between them. In DNA, the CDR3 is TGTGCCAGTGGGACCGGTCAGGGGTACGGAAACACCATATATTTT. This gives the protein CASGTGQGYGNTIYF.

The chain joins TRBV19 to TRBJ1-4; possible D gene TRBD1, 6 bases. The CDR3 has 13 amino acids. Germline values: CDR1 LNHDA, CDR2 SQIVND (reference sequence). V lost 5 bases and J 8 bases, leaving 12 bases between the germline ends. The CDR3: CASSPTGGEKLFF. For the CDR3, the DNA is TGTGCCAGTAGTCCGACAGGTGGGGAAAAACTGTTTTTT.

This clone was detected once. The rearrangement links TRBV2 to TRBJ1-2; 9 bases are shared with TRBD1. The CDR3 is made up of 14 amino acids. Germline values: CDR1 SNHLY, CDR2 FYNNEI. Trimming took 6 bases from V and 7 from J; bases not matched to a gene: 9. CDR3 sequence: CASSWDRDDSGYTF. The CDR3 region has the DNA TGTGCCAGCAGCTGGGACAGGGATGATTCTGGCTACACCTTC.

The gene calls are TRBV3-1 (or the pseudogene TRBV3-2) and TRBJ1-4, with 7 positions matching TRBD1. The CDR3 runs to 16 residues. Looked up from germline, CDR1 is LGHDT and CDR2 is YNNKEL (reference sequence). V dropped 4 bases and J dropped 7; count of bases not matched to a gene: 12. CDR3 protein: CASSPTFHRGGEKLFF. The DNA of the CDR3 is TGTGCCAGCAGCCCGACCTTCCACAGGGGCGGTGAAAAACTGTTTTTT.

This chain uses TRBV4-1 with TRBJ1-5; 10 nucleotides agree with TRBD1. V shed 0 bases, J shed 16 bases, and the junction held 6 bases outside the gene matches. CDR1 MGHRA and CDR2 YSYEKL come from the germline V gene. The CDR3 consists of 13 residues. CDR3 region: CASSQEVGQGEHF. CDR3 nucleotide sequence: TGCGCCAGCAGCCAAGAGGTTGGACAGGGGGAACATTTT.

This chain links TRBV13 with TRBJ1-1; no definite D call. Germline values: CDR1 PRHDT, CDR2 FYEKMQ (reference sequence). V lost 4 bases to trimming and J lost 4 bases, with 7 bases between them. The CDR3 spans 12 residues. The CDR3 is CASSWERTEAFF. In DNA form, the CDR3 reads TGTGCCAGCAGCTGGGAGCGCACTGAAGCTTTCTTT.

The CDR3 DNA follows: TGCGCCAGCAGCCTACAGGGGATGAGCAATCAGCCCCAGCATTTT. Protein sequence: CASSLQGMSNQPQHF. V and J are TRBV5-1 and TRBJ1-5, with 7 bases that match TRBD1. With V trimmed by 4 bases and J by 1 base, 5 bases remained unmatched. CDR1 and CDR2 (germline): SGHRS, YFSETQ. This CDR3 is 15 amino acids long.

This rearrangement joins TRBV2 to TRBJ1-5, with D unresolved. This CDR3 region has 15 residues. V shed 5 bases and J shed 3 bases, with 14 bases lying between them. Germline V gene sequence: CDR1 SNHLY, CDR2 FYNNEI. CDR3 nucleotide sequence: TGTGCCAGCAGTTACTCCCTCGGGGACAATCAGCCCCAGCATTTT. This translates into CASSYSLGDNQPQHF.

The rearrangement uses TRBV10-2 and TRBJ2-6; tentatively, D is TRBD1 (6 bases). Germline V gene lookup returns CDR1 WSHSY and CDR2 SAAADI. CDR3 length equals 17 residues. Trimming took 4 bases from V and 2 from J, leaving 15 bases between them. The CDR3 here is CASSVGHRSPGANVLTF. In nucleotides, the CDR3 is TGCGCCAGCAGTGTGGGACATAGATCGCCTGGGGCCAACGTCCTGACTTTC.

The rearrangement uses TRBV5-4 and TRBJ2-7; 7 bases match TRBD1. The CDR3 spans 12 residues. The trim removed 7 bases at V and 6 bases at J, leaving 7 bases unmatched. CDR1 is SGHNT, CDR2 YYREEE, per germline (reference sequence). The CDR3 region is CASHDRVGEQYV. CDR3 nucleotides: TGTGCCAGCCACGACAGGGTCGGCGAGCAGTACGTC.

This clone was seen a single time. The chain joins TRBV24-1 to TRBJ1-5; tentative D call: TRBD1 (5 bases). The germline V and J ends were trimmed by 4 bases and 5 bases, with 11 bases remaining between them. The CDR3 has 14 amino acids. Germline V lookup: CDR1 KGHDR, CDR2 SFDVKD. In nucleotides, the CDR3 is TGTGCCACCAGTGACTCCGGACATTATCAGCCCCAGCATTTT. Its protein product is CATSDSGHYQPQHF.

The chain employs TRBV7-9 and TRBJ1-1; D not resolved. Germline-derived CDR1 and CDR2 are SEHNR and FQNEAQ (reference sequence). V was trimmed by 5 bases and J by 3 bases, leaving 16 bases between them. This CDR3 contains 15 residues. CDR3 nucleotide sequence: TGTGCCAGCAGCCAGAGCCGGGGATACCACACTGAAGCTTTCTTT. Translating gives CASSQSRGYHTEAFF.